This is a list of T cell receptor beta chains from one sample in a study of blood T cells in healthy people across ages. TCRdb independently ran MiXCR on the 5' RACE reads; one entry per CDR3 protein. Among 800,000 to 950,000 distinct CDR3 sequences listed, about 48% were seen once. The sequencing input was blood. The receptors originated from a man aged 25 to 40 in good health. Both conserved end residues are part of each CDR3. Each record gives: D gene, V gene, J gene, clone size, CDR3 DNA, CDR3 protein. The D gene is left open where the match is weak. The size of a clone is reported for some rows only, either as once, few or many, or as a class for expanded clones.

D gene: TRBD1; V gene: TRBV7-7; J gene: TRBJ2-2; clone size: -; CDR3 DNA: TGTGCTAGCAGCTTAACCGGGACAGGGAATCCCGGGGAGCTGTTTTTT; CDR3 protein: CASSLTGTGNPGELFF
D gene: TRBD2; V gene: TRBV11-2; J gene: TRBJ2-4; clone size: once; CDR3 DNA: TGTGCCAGCAGCATCCTAGCGGGGCCTGCCAAAAACATTCAGTACTTC; CDR3 protein: CASSILAGPAKNIQYF
D gene: -; V gene: TRBV28; J gene: TRBJ2-1; clone size: -; CDR3 DNA: TGTGCCAGCAGTCCCAACGATGAGCAGTTCTTC; CDR3 protein: CASSPNDEQFF
D gene: -; V gene: TRBV12-3/TRBV12-4; J gene: TRBJ2-7; clone size: -; CDR3 DNA: TGTGCCAGCAGTTTAGATCGGGGGTCCAGCGAGCAGTACTTC; CDR3 protein: CASSLDRGSSEQYF
D gene: TRBD1; V gene: TRBV29-1; J gene: TRBJ1-1; clone size: -; CDR3 DNA: TGCAGCGTTGAGGACAGGGCGGGCACTGAAGCTTTCTTT; CDR3 protein: CSVEDRAGTEAFF
D gene: TRBD1; V gene: TRBV7-9; J gene: TRBJ1-5; clone size: -; CDR3 DNA: TGTGCCAGCATGGGGGGGACAGAGAATCAGCCCCAGCATTTT; CDR3 protein: CASMGGTENQPQHF
D gene: -; V gene: TRBV6-5; J gene: TRBJ2-5; clone size: -; CDR3 DNA: TGTGCCAGCCGCCGGGACATTCAGAGGGAGACCCAGTACTTC; CDR3 protein: CASRRDIQRETQYF
D gene: -; V gene: TRBV9; J gene: TRBJ2-1; clone size: few; CDR3 DNA: TGTGCCAGCAGCGTAGGTCCAGGGGGGGGTGAGCAGTTCTTC; CDR3 protein: CASSVGPGGGEQFF
D gene: -; V gene: TRBV6-2/TRBV6-3; J gene: TRBJ2-5; clone size: few; CDR3 DNA: TGTGCCAGCAGTTACGGGGGGCCACAAGAGACCCAGTACTTC; CDR3 protein: CASSYGGPQETQYF
D gene: -; V gene: TRBV12-3/TRBV12-4; J gene: TRBJ2-5; clone size: -; CDR3 DNA: TGTGCCAGCAATGCGCTGCAAGAAGAGACCCAGTACTTC; CDR3 protein: CASNALQEETQYF
D gene: -; V gene: TRBV30; J gene: TRBJ2-3; clone size: -; CDR3 DNA: TGTGCCTGGAGTGTAAGGGGGGCTACGCAGTATTTT; CDR3 protein: CAWSVRGATQYF
D gene: -; V gene: TRBV12-3/TRBV12-4; J gene: TRBJ2-3; clone size: -; CDR3 DNA: TGTGCCAGCAGTCCCATTTGGACGTCCAAAATAGGCACAGATACGCAGTATTTT; CDR3 protein: CASSPIWTSKIGTDTQYF
D gene: -; V gene: TRBV20-1; J gene: TRBJ1-5; clone size: -; CDR3 DNA: TGCAGTGCTAGGCCCCCCGGGACCCTCAATCAGCCCCAGCATTTT; CDR3 protein: CSARPPGTLNQPQHF
D gene: TRBD1; V gene: TRBV28; J gene: TRBJ1-5; clone size: few; CDR3 DNA: TGTGCCAGCAGTTTCCGGGACAGGGATAGCCAGCCCCAGCATTTT; CDR3 protein: CASSFRDRDSQPQHF
D gene: -; V gene: TRBV5-1; J gene: TRBJ2-1; clone size: -; CDR3 DNA: TGCGCCAGCAGCCCGGGGGCAGGGGGAGTCTACAATGAGCAGTTCTTC; CDR3 protein: CASSPGAGGVYNEQFF
D gene: TRBD2; V gene: TRBV15; J gene: TRBJ2-1; clone size: once; CDR3 DNA: TGTGCCACACAGCAGAATAGCGGGGGGGGCGGTGAGCAGTTCTTC; CDR3 protein: CATQQNSGGGGEQFF
D gene: -; V gene: TRBV9; J gene: TRBJ1-2; clone size: -; CDR3 DNA: TGTGCCAGCAGCGTAGCTCCAGGGATGAATTTTGGCTACACCTTC; CDR3 protein: CASSVAPGMNFGYTF
D gene: TRBD2; V gene: TRBV4-2; J gene: TRBJ2-1; clone size: -; CDR3 DNA: TGTGCCAGCAGCCAAGATAGATTAGCGGGGACCCCCGGTGAGCAGTTCTTC; CDR3 protein: CASSQDRLAGTPGEQFF
D gene: TRBD1; V gene: TRBV6-1; J gene: TRBJ2-7; clone size: -; CDR3 DNA: TGTGCCAGCGGGGGACAGAGCCTTTCCTACGAGCAGTACTTC; CDR3 protein: CASGGQSLSYEQYF
D gene: -; V gene: TRBV12-3/TRBV12-4; J gene: TRBJ2-7; clone size: -; CDR3 DNA: TGTGCCAGCAGGGGGGGGCCGAACGAGCAGTACTTC; CDR3 protein: CASRGGPNEQYF
D gene: -; V gene: TRBV6-6; J gene: TRBJ2-7; clone size: -; CDR3 DNA: TGTGCCAGCAGATTGAGACAGAGCTCCTACGAGCAGTACTTC; CDR3 protein: CASRLRQSSYEQYF
D gene: TRBD2; V gene: TRBV27; J gene: TRBJ2-7; clone size: -; CDR3 DNA: TGTGCCAGCAGAGCGGGGTTCTTTGTCCACGAGCAGTACTTC; CDR3 protein: CASRAGFFVHEQYF
D gene: -; V gene: TRBV2; J gene: TRBJ1-5; clone size: many; CDR3 DNA: TGTGCCAGCAGTGAAGCGACGGACGGACAGCCCCAGCATTTT; CDR3 protein: CASSEATDGQPQHF
D gene: -; V gene: TRBV12-3/TRBV12-4; J gene: TRBJ1-6; clone size: -; CDR3 DNA: TGTGCCAGCACCGGGGTTAATTCACCCCTCCACTTT; CDR3 protein: CASTGVNSPLHF
D gene: -; V gene: TRBV5-1; J gene: TRBJ2-7; clone size: few; CDR3 DNA: TGCGCCAGCAGCTTGGCCGACCTAGCCGAGCAGTACTTC; CDR3 protein: CASSLADLAEQYF
D gene: -; V gene: TRBV29-1; J gene: TRBJ1-2; clone size: -; CDR3 DNA: TGCAGCGCAGACCTGACCGGGGGCTATGGCTACACCTTC; CDR3 protein: CSADLTGGYGYTF
D gene: -; V gene: TRBV29-1; J gene: TRBJ1-2; clone size: -; CDR3 DNA: TGCAGCGTTGGCCCTCGGGGGGCTGAGGGCTACACCTTC; CDR3 protein: CSVGPRGAEGYTF
D gene: TRBD2; V gene: TRBV10-3; J gene: TRBJ2-3; clone size: -; CDR3 DNA: TGTGCCATCAGTGAGTCGCGGGGGGTGGAGGCAGATACGCAGTATTTT; CDR3 protein: CAISESRGVEADTQYF
D gene: -; V gene: TRBV29-1; J gene: TRBJ1-5; clone size: -; CDR3 DNA: TGCAGCGTTGAAGTAGGGAACTCAGGTCAGCCCCAGCATTTT; CDR3 protein: CSVEVGNSGQPQHF
D gene: TRBD2; V gene: TRBV5-1; J gene: TRBJ2-7; clone size: few; CDR3 DNA: TGCGCCAGCAGCGCGGGGGACCTTCCCTACGAGCAGTACTTC; CDR3 protein: CASSAGDLPYEQYF
D gene: TRBD1; V gene: TRBV6-5; J gene: TRBJ2-7; clone size: few; CDR3 DNA: TGTGCCAGCAGTTACTCTTTCGGGGACAGGGGAGCCTACGAGCAGTACTTC; CDR3 protein: CASSYSFGDRGAYEQYF
D gene: -; V gene: TRBV6-1; J gene: TRBJ2-3; clone size: -; CDR3 DNA: TGTGCCAGCAGTGATTCCACGACCCACAGATACGCGTATTTT; CDR3 protein: CASSDSTTHRYAYF
D gene: -; V gene: TRBV5-4; J gene: TRBJ1-4; clone size: few; CDR3 DNA: TGTGCCAGCAGTCCTGGGCCGCAAGCGGATGAAAAACTGTTTTTT; CDR3 protein: CASSPGPQADEKLFF
D gene: TRBD1; V gene: TRBV3-1; J gene: TRBJ2-5; clone size: -; CDR3 DNA: TGTGCCAGCAGCCAAGCCGGGACAGGGCTAGGTGAGACCCAGTACTTC; CDR3 protein: CASSQAGTGLGETQYF
D gene: TRBD1; V gene: TRBV27; J gene: TRBJ2-7; clone size: few; CDR3 DNA: TGTGCCAGCAGTTTAAAACAGGGGGATCCCTACGAGCAGTACTTC; CDR3 protein: CASSLKQGDPYEQYF
D gene: TRBD2; V gene: TRBV20-1; J gene: TRBJ2-3; clone size: -; CDR3 DNA: TGCAGTGCTAGGGTAGCGGGGCTAGATACGCAGTATTTT; CDR3 protein: CSARVAGLDTQYF
D gene: -; V gene: TRBV6-2/TRBV6-3; J gene: TRBJ1-1; clone size: -; CDR3 DNA: TGTGCCAGCAGTTCCGCTTGGACGGAGGAAGCTTTCTTT; CDR3 protein: CASSSAWTEEAFF
D gene: -; V gene: TRBV10-3; J gene: TRBJ2-7; clone size: -; CDR3 DNA: TGTGCCATCAGTGTCATTAAGGGGCCCTACGAGCAGTACTTC; CDR3 protein: CAISVIKGPYEQYF
D gene: -; V gene: TRBV3-1; J gene: TRBJ2-7; clone size: -; CDR3 DNA: TGTGCCAGCAGCCAGGAATCAGGCCTCCACGAGCAGTACTTC; CDR3 protein: CASSQESGLHEQYF
D gene: -; V gene: TRBV20-1; J gene: TRBJ2-7; clone size: few; CDR3 DNA: TGCAGTGCTAGTAGGTCAGGGGTCACCTACGAGCAGTACTTC; CDR3 protein: CSASRSGVTYEQYF
D gene: -; V gene: TRBV28; J gene: TRBJ2-7; clone size: -; CDR3 DNA: TGTGCCACTGGACAGTACAATGAGCAGTACTTC; CDR3 protein: CATGQYNEQYF
D gene: TRBD1; V gene: TRBV20-1; J gene: TRBJ1-6; clone size: once; CDR3 DNA: TGCAGTGGGCAGGGGGCGGCTGCTTCACCCCTCCACTTT; CDR3 protein: CSGQGAAASPLHF
D gene: -; V gene: TRBV11-2; J gene: TRBJ2-1; clone size: -; CDR3 DNA: TGTGCCAGCAGCCCGGACAGTGGGATGCAGTTCTTC; CDR3 protein: CASSPDSGMQFF
D gene: -; V gene: TRBV7-9; J gene: TRBJ2-5; clone size: -; CDR3 DNA: TGTGCCAGCAGCACCAAGTCGGGGCGTGAGCAGTACTTC; CDR3 protein: CASSTKSGREQYF
D gene: -; V gene: TRBV29-1; J gene: TRBJ1-2; clone size: few; CDR3 DNA: TGCAGCGTGAGGAGGGTCCTTGACTATGGCTACACCTTC; CDR3 protein: CSVRRVLDYGYTF
D gene: TRBD1; V gene: TRBV27; J gene: TRBJ1-2; clone size: few; CDR3 DNA: TGTGCCAGCAGTTTTTTTCCGGGACAGGCTAACTATGGCTACACCTTC; CDR3 protein: CASSFFPGQANYGYTF
D gene: -; V gene: TRBV5-4; J gene: TRBJ2-1; clone size: few; CDR3 DNA: TGTGCCAGCAGCGCGATTAAGGATGAGCAGTTCTTC; CDR3 protein: CASSAIKDEQFF
D gene: -; V gene: TRBV7-9; J gene: TRBJ1-5; clone size: -; CDR3 DNA: TGTGCCAGCAGTTTGGGGGGAATCAATCAGCCCCAGCATTTT; CDR3 protein: CASSLGGINQPQHF
D gene: TRBD1; V gene: TRBV9; J gene: TRBJ2-1; clone size: -; CDR3 DNA: TGTGCCAGCAGCGAGGGACAGAACAATGAGCAGTTCTTC; CDR3 protein: CASSEGQNNEQFF
D gene: -; V gene: TRBV5-1; J gene: TRBJ2-7; clone size: -; CDR3 DNA: TGCGCCAGCAGCTTGGTGGATACTAACACCTACGAGCAGTACTTC; CDR3 protein: CASSLVDTNTYEQYF
D gene: TRBD1; V gene: TRBV9; J gene: TRBJ2-3; clone size: -; CDR3 DNA: TGTGCCAGCAGACCCGGGACAGCCACAGGTACGCAGTATTTT; CDR3 protein: CASRPGTATGTQYF
D gene: TRBD2; V gene: TRBV30; J gene: TRBJ2-3; clone size: few; CDR3 DNA: TGTGCCTGGAGTAGAAAGCGGGGGGCAGATACGCAGTATTTT; CDR3 protein: CAWSRKRGADTQYF
D gene: -; V gene: TRBV19; J gene: TRBJ2-7; clone size: few; CDR3 DNA: TGTGCCAGTAGGCCGCAGGGGGGCTACTACGAGCAGTACTTC; CDR3 protein: CASRPQGGYYEQYF